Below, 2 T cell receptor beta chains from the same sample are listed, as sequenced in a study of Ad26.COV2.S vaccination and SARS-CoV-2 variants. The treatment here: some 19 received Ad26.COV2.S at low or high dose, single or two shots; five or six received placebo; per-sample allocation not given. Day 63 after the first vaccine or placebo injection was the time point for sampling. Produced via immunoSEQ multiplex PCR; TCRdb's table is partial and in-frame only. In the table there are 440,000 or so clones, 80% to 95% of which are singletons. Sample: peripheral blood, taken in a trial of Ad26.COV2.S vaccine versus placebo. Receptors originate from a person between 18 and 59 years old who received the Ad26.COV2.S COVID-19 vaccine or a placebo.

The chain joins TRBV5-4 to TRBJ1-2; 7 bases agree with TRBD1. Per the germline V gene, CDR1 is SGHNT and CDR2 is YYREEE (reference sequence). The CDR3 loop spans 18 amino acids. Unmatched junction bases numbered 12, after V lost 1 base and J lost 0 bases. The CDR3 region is CASSLSPGGNLANYGYTF. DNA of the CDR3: TGTGCCAGCAGCTTGAGTCCAGGGGGAAACTTAGCTAACTATGGCTACACCTTC.

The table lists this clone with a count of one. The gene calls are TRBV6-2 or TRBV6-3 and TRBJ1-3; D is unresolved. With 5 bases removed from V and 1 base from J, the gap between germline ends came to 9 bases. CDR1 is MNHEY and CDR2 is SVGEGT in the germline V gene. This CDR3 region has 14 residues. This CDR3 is CASSPGGSGNTIYF. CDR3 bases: TGTGCCAGCAGTCCCGGAGGATCTGGAAACACCATATATTTT.